The following is a T cell receptor (beta chain) sequence with its context. Its matching antigen is unknown. Isolation of PBMCs was performed on about 10 ml fresh peripheral blood. The sample originates from a study of T cells in Graves' hyperthyroidism and ophthalmopathy. The TCR beta CDR3 regions underwent amplification using RNA transcripts as the source. When the TCR CDR3 underwent first-round RT-PCR, the HTBI primer set was used. TCRdb redid the calling of the multiplex PCR reads with MiXCR, one entry per CDR3 protein. The sample includes around 600,000 distinct CDR3 sequences, about 14% seen only once; the top ten take roughly an eighth. Study-wide results and caveats: The model foresaw ophthalmopathy a median around seven months prior to onset. Most clonotypes expanded in the thyroid (above 0.001) were also present in blood.

The CDR3 is made up of 14 amino acids. CDR1 is DFQATT and CDR2 is SNEGSKA in the germline V gene (reference sequence). This rearrangement joins TRBV20-1 to TRBJ2-5, with TRBD2 identical over 14 bases. Sequences were obtained from blood. The receptor was isolated from a woman between 50 and 59 years old with Graves' ophthalmopathy. CDR3 protein: CSAAGLAGEETQYF. The CDR3 region has the DNA TGCAGCGCGGCGGGACTAGCGGGAGAAGAGACCCAGTACTTC.